A single T cell receptor (beta chain) is shown here with its context. Trimming left V 6 bases short and J 3 bases short, with 15 bases between. Germline CDR1 reads MNHEY; CDR2 reads SVGEGT. The CDR3 is 14 residues long. These data originate in a study of blood T cells in healthy people across ages. Study-level information: With template switching, about one barcoded beta molecule was captured per two T cells.

The use of a sample-barcoded 5' primer and a J-beta primer mix characterized a second PCR of roughly 6 to 11 cycles. TCRdb processed the 5' RACE reads anew with MiXCR; each CDR3 protein has one entry. The table lists over 500,000 distinct CDR3 sequences, roughly a quarter of them singletons. The same sample was also used in a study of T cells of mothers and their children. That study adds: Compared with unrelated pairs, related mother-child pairs had slightly higher, non-significant overlap.

Sequencing was carried out using blood. The genes are TRBV6-2 or TRBV6-3 and TRBJ2-7; a possible D gene is TRBD1 (6 bases). This TCR derives from a boy aged 2 to 9 in good health. CDR3 sequence reads: CASSRSGQIYEQYF. CDR3 in DNA: TGTGCCAGCAGCCGATCAGGACAGATCTACGAGCAGTACTTC.